One T cell receptor beta chain is described in this entry. The antigen remains unidentified. This record belongs to a study of CD8+CD57+ T cells in acquired aplastic anemia. Study background: The study obtained 9 million to 13 million reads on average for CD4+ cells from healthy donors. General study findings and limits: Researchers report that twenty-nine CD8+ CDR3 sequences appeared in both patients and controls.

Genomic DNA served as template for TCR beta VDJ and CDR3 profiling. MiXCR, applied by TCRdb to the reads, yields one record per CDR3 protein. The sample yields roughly 51,000 distinct CDR3 sequences, approximately 78% seen once. The V and J ends lost 0 bases and 1 base respectively, with 10 bases between them. The CDR3 runs to 16 residues. Germline CDR1 is ENHRY and CDR2 is SYGVKD. The sequenced sample was sorted CD4+, CD8+, or CD8+CD57+ T cells (not recorded which) from PBMCs. The sequence came from a human donor in good health, serving as a control. The gene calls are TRBV10-3 and TRBJ1-5; D may be TRBD1 (5 bases). In DNA, the CDR3 is TGTGCCATCAGTGAGTCGGGGGGTGTAAGCAATCAGCCCCAGCATTTT. Translating it yields CAISESGGVSNQPQHF.